The clone carrying this T cell receptor (beta chain) has ten or more counts. Antigen specificity is unknown. The sample originates from a study of T cell repertoires in cytomegalovirus infection. This CDR3 contains 16 residues. V was pared by 1 base and J by 3 bases, with 12 bases between. CDR1 and CDR2 from the germline V gene are SGHTA and FQGNSA. Study findings and constraints: Based on cumulative public TCR beta family frequency, carriers of CMV plus the relevant HLA were identified. CMV-specific TCR beta clonotypes restricted by HLA-C were the ones dominating the ex vivo response.

MiXCR was run by TCRdb on the reads, yielding one entry per CDR3 protein. Of over 300,000 distinct CDR3 sequences in the sample, under 20% were seen once. The gene calls are TRBV7-2 and TRBJ2-2; D is tentatively TRBD1 or TRBD2 (6 bases each). Sequencing input: PBMCs. The origin of this receptor is a human donor in good health (CMV status not recorded). Some clones in this sample may be carry-over from other donors' samples. Here the CDR3 DNA reads TGTGCCAGCAGCTTAGAAGGGGGGCGTGACACCGGGGAGCTGTTTTTT. This sequence encodes CASSLEGGRDTGELFF.